Sequencing of this TCR beta chain was carried out in a study of T cells after yellow fever vaccination. TCRdb reprocessed the 5' RACE reads with MiXCR, giving one entry per CDR3 protein. The repertoire holds hundreds of thousands of distinct CDR3 sequences, with around 4% as singletons. This CDR3 region has 14 residues. Germline CDR1 and CDR2: SGHRS and YFSETQ. Unmatched junction bases numbered 5, after V lost 2 bases and J lost 3 bases. This clonotype was detected many times. The rearrangement links TRBV5-1 to TRBJ2-7, with 7 bases fitting TRBD1. The starting material was PBMCs, obtained on the day of the yellow fever booster vaccination. The sequence was collected from a man in his late teens or twenties who received the YFV17D yellow fever vaccine. The CDR3 spells CASSLGTANYEQYF. The CDR3 bases are TGCGCCAGCAGCTTAGGGACAGCGAACTACGAGCAGTACTTC.